This TCR beta chain was obtained from a study of T-cell reconstitution after alpha-beta-depleted transplantation in children. Overall study results and limits: Most T-cell counts and diversity one year after the transplant came from T cells that were newly produced.

TCRbeta library preparation incorporated unique molecular identifiers. TCRdb re-called the PCR reads through MiXCR, storing one row per CDR3 protein. This sample has approximately 89,000 distinct CDR3 sequences, with 15% to 17% found just once. The length of the CDR3 is 15 residues. CDR1 and CDR2 from the germline V gene are DFQATT and SNEGSKA (reference sequence). V was cut by 0 bases and J by 0 bases, with 12 bases left in between. As to this clonotype: Its antigen remains unidentified.

Sequences were derived from PBMCs, mostly from graft donor cells, sampled 180 days after TCRalphabeta/CD19-depleted stem cell transplant. The TCR sequence derives from a male patient between 2 and 9 years old who had a stem cell transplant for acute lymphoblastic leukemia, so the T cells may come from the graft donor. The genes are TRBV20-1 and TRBJ2-7, with a tentative D call TRBD1 (5 bases). DNA of the CDR3: TGCAGTGCTAGAGACGGACACAGAGTCTCCTACGAGCAGTACTTC. It specifies CSARDGHRVSYEQYF.